This T cell receptor (beta chain) originates from a study of CD8 T cells in ankylosing spondylitis. The V end lost 2 bases, the J end lost 1 base, and 7 bases lay between the germline ends. The CDR3 length is 15 residues. Per the germline V gene, CDR1 is SGHRS and CDR2 is YFSETQ. This clonotype was seen many times. TCRdb reprocessed the 5' RACE reads via MiXCR and lists one record per CDR3 protein. The sample has about 240,000 distinct CDR3 sequences; around a tenth are singletons. The TCR sequence derives from a male donor with ankylosing spondylitis or in good health (not recorded which). V is TRBV5-1 and J is TRBJ2-6; D is perhaps TRBD1 (5 bases). The sequencing input was blood, either unsorted or a sorted T cell fraction (not recorded which). CDR3 loop: CASSFQGSGANVLTF. The DNA for the CDR3 is TGCGCCAGCAGCTTTCAGGGTTCTGGGGCCAACGTCCTGACTTTC.